This T cell receptor beta chain was sequenced during a study of molecular identifiers for immune sequencing clone quantification (dated by TCRdb to between 2017 and 2018). For the wider study: In a replicate experiment, RNA from around 18,000 or 91,000 naive CD8 T cells was split into five aliquots, four of which were sequenced. The study was a methods study using CD8 T cells to benchmark molecular-identifier clustering-based TCR repertoire sequencing (MIDCIRS) and TCR RNA copy counting.

Libraries came from PCR. The sequencing machine was a NextSeq 500. Bulk TCR libraries were prepared as previously described, using TCR primers listed in Table S5. The Qiagen AllPrep DNA/RNA kit was used to purify total RNA. Before analysis, reads from multiple sequencing runs of the same library were pooled. Per the original workflow: Reads were retained only if an exact TCR constant sequence was present, and the retained reads were trimmed to 150 nt and grouped according to their 12-nt molecular barcodes. Reads in each barcode group were sub-clustered using a 15% Levenshtein threshold, and a quality-weighted consensus sequence was built for each RNA molecule. Non-functional sequences were removed, as were lower-count sequences one edit away from another. Based on fitting two negative binomial distributions, any barcode sub-cluster with under 20% of the maximum read count was discarded. The public reads were reprocessed in TCRdb via fastp at Q25 and MiXCR, keeping in-frame beta chains. When rows share a CDR3 protein, they turn into one entry using the most common DNA and genes. TCRdb, rather than the study authors, made the V and J calls. Present in this sample are roughly 97,000 distinct CDR3 sequences, 24% of which were seen just once. Around 0.92% of the sample lies in the top ten.

This clonotype was picked up many times. Its binding antigen is unknown. No clone much larger than this one lies a single base away; base qualities are absent. Libraries of naive CD8 T cells were built from anywhere between about 19,000 and 1,100,000 sorted cells, with 10%, 30% or 50% of the purified RNA used. Naive CD8 T cells were FACS-sorted as CD8+CD4-CCR7+CD45RA+ on a BD FACSAria II into RLT Plus buffer. Detection sensitivity was tested by spiking Jurkat RNA equal to about eleven TCR copies' worth into samples containing 20,000-1,000,000 naive CD8 T cells. Enrichment of CD8 T cells was done with RosetteSep CD8+ T Cell Enrichment Cocktail plus Ficoll-Paque, and ACK red cell lysis came afterward. Findings and caveats that apply to the study as a whole: Modeling estimated about three recovered TCR RNA copies per cell, compared with about 9.3 by digital PCR, which implies approximately 30% capture efficiency. In CMV-specific effector cells, over 98% of molecules were held by clones above 20 RNA copies, whereas under 1% of molecules were held by such clones in naive cells. Spiked-in Jurkat TCR RNA equivalent to a single cell was reported to be detectable even among approximately 1 million naive CD8 T cells. The sizes of highly expanded clones could end up underestimated when identical TCR molecules share a barcode. The naive libraries included spiked-in Jurkat TCR RNA (roughly 9 copies' worth), and this RNA is not part of the donor repertoire. Without barcode sub-clustering, chimeric consensus sequences inflated TCR diversity; chimeras reached as high as 47%.

CDR1 and CDR2 (SGHRS, YFSETQ) derive from the germline V gene. Counted from cysteine to phenylalanine, this CDR3 has 15 amino acids. Of the read, only the CDR3 DNA is kept; its 45 bases are in frame from base 1. The germline V end is reduced by 3 bases and the J end by 3 bases; junction bases left unmatched: 6. This TCR was recovered from a human donor in good health. Some libraries in this study had Jurkat cell RNA spiked in. This receptor chain uses TRBV5-1 and TRBJ2-3; 8 central bases correspond to TRBD1. Sequencing was performed on naive CD8+ T cells from blood, with Jurkat cell RNA spiked in. Per the publication, the cell subset or site label means: FACS-sorted CD8+CD4-CCR7+CD45RA+ naive T cells. The CDR3 loop reads CASSSGQAGTDTQYF. In nucleotide form, the sequence is TGCGCCAGCAGCTCGGGACAGGCGGGTACAGATACGCAGTATTTT.